The entry below describes one TCR beta chain. This sample is part of a study of cytomegalovirus exposure and HLA in healthy donors. Primers: 60 Vbeta forward and 13 Jbeta reverse. The assay was immunoSEQ multiplex PCR, and TCRdb's table has in-frame clones only and misses some. The sample carries more than 95,000 clones, about 83% recorded once. The sample consisted of PBMCs. This clonotype was sampled from a man aged 18-30 years in good health and CMV-seronegative.

CDR3 bases: TGTGCCAGCAGTTACTCAGGGGGTAGCGAGCAGTACTTC. Translation gives CASSYSGGSEQYF. This chain uses TRBV6-5 with TRBJ2-7; tentative D call: TRBD1 (6 bases). V was cut by 0 bases and J by 6 bases, with 9 bases left in between. There are 13 residues in the CDR3. CDR1 MNHEY and CDR2 SVGAGI come from the germline V gene.